A single sample is the source of the 2 T cell receptor beta chains below, sequenced in a study of identical twins. TCRdb itself ran the 5' RACE reads through MiXCR, one entry per CDR3 protein. The table has hundreds of thousands of distinct CDR3 sequences, about 18% seen once; the top ten hold roughly 14%. This sample also appeared in a second study, on T cells expressing NK-cell markers.

The sample comprised PBMCs. These receptors were collected from a woman aged 18 to 35 in good health.

This clonotype has only a few counts. The V call is TRBV5-1, the J call TRBJ2-2; 8 nucleotides line up with TRBD1. The trim removed 4 bases at V and 2 bases at J, leaving 4 bases unmatched. The CDR3 has 15 amino acids. Germline assignment: CDR1 SGHRS and CDR2 YFSETQ. The CDR3 loop reads CASSTTGENTGELFF. DNA for the CDR3: TGCGCCAGCAGCACGACAGGGGAAAACACCGGGGAGCTGTTTTTT.

V usage is TRBV13 and J usage is TRBJ2-7, with D perhaps TRBD1 (6 bases). The CDR3 loop spans 14 amino acids. V lost 3 bases to trimming and J lost 0 bases, with 9 bases between them. Germline lookup yields CDR1 PRHDT and CDR2 FYEKMQ (reference sequence). DNA for the CDR3: TGTGCCAGCAGCTTCCAGGGGAGCTCCTACGAGCAGTACTTC. The encoded protein is CASSFQGSSYEQYF. Variable domain in full (rest from reference TRBV13 and TRBJ2-7): AAGVIQSPRHLIKEKRETATLKCYPIPRHDTVYWYQQGPGQDPQFLISFYEKMQSDKGSIPDRFSAQQFSDYHSELNMSSLELGDSALYFCASSFQGSSYEQYFGPGTRLTVT.